A single sample gave rise to the 26 T cell receptor beta chains below, sequenced in a study of T cells in localized non-small cell lung cancer. This table comes from immunoSEQ multiplex PCR, and its TCRdb copy is limited to in-frame clones, with some not included. This sample has over a thousand clones, with about a fifth found just once. Sequencing was performed on normal lung tissue next to the tumor, taken before any cancer treatment. Receptor source: a man aged 40 to 70 with stage III squamous cell lung carcinoma.

The chain uses TRBV6-8 and TRBJ1-3; no clear D. V was clipped by 4 bases and J by 0 bases, with 7 bases between them. The length of the CDR3 is 14 residues. Looked up from germline, CDR1 is MNHGY and CDR2 is SAAAGT. The DNA of the CDR3 is TGTGCCAGCAGTTCCGAATACTCTGGAAACACCATATATTTT. It is translated as CASSSEYSGNTIYF.

This chain uses TRBV11-3 with TRBJ1-5; perhaps TRBD1 as D (5 bases). Trimming left V 5 bases short and J 4 bases short, with 12 bases between. CDR1 and CDR2 from the germline V gene are SGHNT and YENEEA. CDR3 length equals 14 residues. This CDR3 reads CASSPGGGNQPQHF. Written as DNA, the CDR3 is TGTGCCAGCAGCCCCGGCGGGGGGAATCAGCCCCAGCATTTT. Combining the CDR3 with reference TRBV11-3 and TRBJ1-5 gives the whole variable domain EAGVVQSPRYKIIEKKQPVAFWCNPISGHNTLYWYLQNLGQGPELLIRYENEEAVDDSQLPKDRFSAERLKGVDSTLKIQPAELGDSAVYLCASSPGGGNQPQHFGDGTRLSIL.

This clone turned up a few times. This chain joins TRBV28 and TRBJ2-1; D is undetermined. Germline V gene lookup returns CDR1 MDHEN and CDR2 SYDVKM. V dropped 1 base and J dropped 0 bases, with 7 bases sitting between them. The length of the CDR3 is 15 residues. CDR3 amino acids: CASSLSGRSYNEQFF. The CDR3 bases are TGTGCCAGCAGTTTATCGGGCCGCTCCTACAATGAGCAGTTCTTC.

By share, this clone ranks as large. The chain combines TRBV14 with TRBJ2-1; D is ambiguous. The CDR3 consists of 12 residues. Germline V gene sequence: CDR1 SGHDN, CDR2 FVKESK. V lost 0 bases and J 15 bases, leaving 12 bases between the germline ends. The CDR3 nucleotides read TGTGCCAGCAGCCAAGATCGAGCCACCGGGTTCTTC. This gives the protein CASSQDRATGFF.

The rearrangement uses TRBV28 and TRBJ1-5; D possibly corresponds to TRBD1 (5 bases). This CDR3 contains 15 residues. Germline-derived CDR1 and CDR2 are MDHEN and SYDVKM. Trimming left V 3 bases short and J 5 bases short, with 14 bases between. The CDR3 DNA reads TGTGCCAGCAGTTTGGACACTCTCCCCCATCAGCCCCAGCATTTT. Translation: CASSLDTLPHQPQHF.

This clone was observed a few times. J is TRBJ1-2 and V is TRBV11-3, with TRBD1 matching over 7 bases. CDR3 length: 15 amino acids. Germline V lookup: CDR1 SGHNT, CDR2 YENEEA. J was trimmed by 3 bases and V by 4 bases; bases with no gene match: 8. CDR3 coding DNA: TGTGCCAGCAGCTCCCGGGGAGGGACAGACTATGGCTACACCTTC. The encoded protein is CASSSRGGTDYGYTF.

This clone has more than one count but fewer than ten. The CDR3 sequence: CASSLRRTTNEKLFF. The CDR3 DNA is TGTGCCAGCAGTTTACGACGGACGACTAATGAAAAACTGTTTTTT. The J gene is TRBJ1-4, the V gene TRBV28; D is unresolved. The CDR3 length is 15 residues. Trimming shortened V by 2 bases and J by 2 bases, and 9 bases separated the two germline ends. Germline lookup yields CDR1 MDHEN and CDR2 SYDVKM. Using reference TRBV28 and TRBJ1-4 for the parts outside the CDR3, the full variable domain is DVKVTQSSRYLVKRTGEKVFLECVQDMDHENMFWYRQDPGLGLRLIYFSYDVKMKEKGDIPEGYSVSREKKERFSLILESASTNQTSMYLCASSLRRTTNEKLFFGSGTQLSVL.

The chain joins TRBV7-4 to TRBJ1-1; no clear D. Trimming pared 3 bases from V and 2 bases from J, leaving 7 bases between. This CDR3 comprises 13 residues. In germline, CDR1 is SGHVT, CDR2 SQSDAQ. The CDR3 protein is CASSFGRNTEAFF. CDR3 bases: TGTGCCAGCAGCTTCGGACGTAACACTGAAGCTTTCTTT.

This clone was observed a few times. The V call is TRBV11-3, the J call TRBJ2-7; 9 bases agree with TRBD1. Germline CDR1 reads SGHNT; CDR2 reads YENEEA. This CDR3 is built from 14 residues. The V gene end was trimmed by 5 bases and the J gene end by 6 bases; junction bases not matched to a gene: 8. DNA for the CDR3: TGTGCCAGCAGCCGGGGACAGGGATCGTTCGAGCAGTACTTC. This codes for CASSRGQGSFEQYF.

Relative to its sample, this clone is medium-sized. The chain combines TRBV6-8 with TRBJ2-5, with 7 bases lining up with TRBD1. The CDR3 is 16 residues long. Germline CDR1 is MNHGY and CDR2 is SAAAGT. The junction had 14 bases not matched to a gene; V was cut back by 4 bases and J by 6 bases. CDR3 protein: CASSSGQASLRQTQYF. The CDR3 DNA is TGTGCCAGCAGTTCCGGACAGGCGAGCTTAAGGCAGACCCAGTACTTC.

The rearrangement uses TRBV9 and TRBJ1-1; a possible D gene is TRBD1 (6 bases). V gave up 0 bases and J gave up 8 bases, with 20 bases separating them. Looked up from germline, CDR1 is SGDLS and CDR2 is YYNGEE. The CDR3 runs 16 residues. CDR3 sequence reads: CASSVALGLGQGEAFF. The DNA for the CDR3 is TGTGCCAGCAGCGTAGCTCTTGGGTTAGGGCAGGGGGAAGCTTTCTTT. The whole variable domain, filled in from reference TRBV9 and TRBJ1-1, reads DSGVTQTPKHLITATGQRVTLRCSPRSGDLSVYWYQQSLDQGLQFLIQYYNGEERAKGNILERFSAQQFPDLHSELNLSSLELGDSALYFCASSVALGLGQGEAFFGQGTRLTVV.

This clone is large in the sample. This chain links TRBV19 with TRBJ2-2; D is ambiguous. Germline V CDR1 and CDR2: LNHDA, SQIVND (reference sequence). The CDR3 is 13 residues long. Trimming cost V 9 bases and J 0 bases, with 8 bases left between them. CDR3 protein: CASVSTNTGELFF. CDR3 nucleotides: TGTGCCAGCGTCTCTACGAACACCGGGGAGCTGTTTTTT.

There are a few counts of this clone. The V call is TRBV11-3, the J call TRBJ1-2, with D possibly being TRBD1 (5 bases). V was clipped by 5 bases and J by 4 bases, with 14 bases between them. The CDR3 extends over 14 amino acids. Germline values: CDR1 SGHNT, CDR2 YENEEA. This CDR3 is CASSPGRAFYGYTF. In DNA, the CDR3 is TGTGCCAGCAGCCCGGGACGGGCATTCTATGGCTACACCTTC.

This clone is large (0.1 to 1%) in the sample. The CDR3 bases are TGTGCCAGCAGTTATGAAGGGGAAATGAACACTGAAGCTTTCTTT. Amino acids: CASSYEGEMNTEAFF. V usage is TRBV6-8 and J usage is TRBJ1-1, with D possibly matching TRBD1 (5 bases). The CDR3 sequence is 15 residues long. Looked up from germline, CDR1 is MNHGY and CDR2 is SAAAGT. V was cut by 3 bases and J by 0 bases, with 11 bases left in between.

The chain links TRBV11-1 to TRBJ2-1, with D tentatively TRBD1 (6 bases). This CDR3 spans 14 amino acids. Germline CDR1 SGHAT, CDR2 FQDESV (reference sequence). The germline V and J ends were trimmed by 3 bases and 7 bases, with 13 bases remaining between them. CDR3 nucleotide sequence: TGTGCCAGCAGCTTCCCACAGGGTGCAAATGAGCAGTTCTTC. Protein product: CASSFPQGANEQFF.

This clone has more than one count but fewer than ten. V is TRBV11-3 and J is TRBJ1-2; D not certain. The germline V gene encodes CDR1 SGHNT and CDR2 YENEEA. The CDR3 sequence is 15 residues long. V was trimmed by 4 bases and J by 4 bases, leaving 16 bases between them. For the CDR3, the DNA is TGTGCCAGCAGCTCCACCCATACCAGACCCTATGGCTACACCTTC. This gives the protein CASSSTHTRPYGYTF. Supplemented by reference TRBV11-3 and TRBJ1-2, the full variable domain reads EAGVVQSPRYKIIEKKQPVAFWCNPISGHNTLYWYLQNLGQGPELLIRYENEEAVDDSQLPKDRFSAERLKGVDSTLKIQPAELGDSAVYLCASSSTHTRPYGYTFGSGTRLTVV.

The V call is TRBV11-3, the J call TRBJ1-5, with 12 positions matching TRBD1. The CDR3 runs to 15 residues. Trimming took 5 bases from V and 5 from J; bases not matched to a gene: 4. Germline CDR1 is SGHNT and CDR2 is YENEEA. The CDR3 loop is CASSRGQGAYQPQHF. In nucleotides, the CDR3 is TGTGCCAGCAGCAGGGGACAGGGGGCGTATCAGCCCCAGCATTTT.

This clone was seen only a few times. V gene TRBV28 combines with J gene TRBJ2-7, with TRBD1 as a possible D gene (6 bases). The V end lost 7 bases, the J end lost 0 bases, and 10 bases lay between the germline ends. Germline V CDR1 and CDR2: MDHEN, SYDVKM. This CDR3 is built from 13 residues. CDR3 residues: CASTPGDSYEQYF. In nucleotides, the CDR3 is TGTGCCAGCACCCCAGGGGACTCCTACGAGCAGTACTTC.

The V and J genes are TRBV14 and TRBJ2-1; D perhaps matches TRBD2 (5 bases). Trimming took off 4 bases at V and 4 bases at J, with 11 bases between the two ends. Germline CDR1 SGHDN, CDR2 FVKESK. The CDR3 length is 14 residues. The CDR3 DNA follows: TGTGCCAGCAGCCGTTCGGGATTATACAATGAGCAGTTCTTC. Translated, it gives CASSRSGLYNEQFF.

This clone has more than one count but fewer than ten. The chain recombines TRBV1 with TRBJ2-1; TRBD1, the table's D call, was not compared with the DNA. TRBV1 is classified as a pseudogene. The CDR3 runs to 17 residues. The CDR3 region has the DNA TGCGCCAGCAGCCAAGATGATAGGGGAAACGTTCACAATGAGCAGTTCTTC. It specifies CASSQDDRGNVHNEQFF.

This clone has just a few counts. The rearrangement links TRBV6-8 to TRBJ1-2, with 7 nucleotides matching TRBD1. J gave up 4 bases and V 7 bases, and 21 bases lay outside the gene matches. This CDR3 contains 18 residues. Per germline, CDR1 MNHGY and CDR2 SAAAGT. CDR3: CASTSYSVGQAPLYGYTF. The CDR3 DNA reads as TGTGCCAGCACTAGTTACTCCGTCGGACAGGCCCCTCTCTATGGCTACACCTTC.

This clone came up a few times. The V call is TRBV6-8, the J call TRBJ2-7; 7 bases line up with TRBD2. Germline CDR1 and CDR2: MNHGY and SAAAGT. CDR3 size: 16 residues. J lost 0 bases, V lost 5 bases, and 10 bases had no gene match. CDR3 nucleotide sequence: TGTGCCAGCAGTACCCCCCGGGGGGTTAGCTCCTACGAGCAGTACTTC. This codes for CASSTPRGVSSYEQYF.

The chain couples TRBV9 to TRBJ2-2, with a weak D call TRBD2 (5 bases). The CDR3 is made up of 15 amino acids. In germline, CDR1 is SGDLS, CDR2 YYNGEE. V was pared by 0 bases and J by 10 bases, with 16 bases between. The CDR3 coding sequence is TGTGCCAGCAGCGTAGGAAGTGACTATCTCTCGGAGCTGTTTTTT. Translating gives CASSVGSDYLSELFF. The complete variable domain, with remaining parts taken from reference TRBV9 and TRBJ2-2, reads DSGVTQTPKHLITATGQRVTLRCSPRSGDLSVYWYQQSLDQGLQFLIQYYNGEERAKGNILERFSAQQFPDLHSELNLSSLELGDSALYFCASSVGSDYLSELFFGEGSRLTVL.

Comment on this clone: One junction end does not reproduce the germline sequence, and a read error may be involved. The V and J genes are TRBV28 and TRBJ2-3, with TRBD2 matching 8 bases. The CDR3 loop spans 16 amino acids. In germline, CDR1 is MDHEN, CDR2 SYDVKM. CDR3: CASINPGGVSTGTQYF. DNA for the CDR3: TGTGCCAGCATTAACCCGGGGGGGGTCAGCACAGGTACGCAGTATTTT.

The chain links TRBV6-8 to TRBJ1-1; 8 positions agree with TRBD1. Germline values: CDR1 MNHGY, CDR2 SAAAGT. The CDR3 is 14 amino acids. Unmatched junction bases numbered 12, after V lost 7 bases and J lost 8 bases. CDR3 amino acids: CASTPEGDRGEAFF. Here the CDR3 DNA reads TGTGCCAGCACCCCCGAGGGCGACAGGGGAGAAGCTTTCTTT.

This clone has only a few counts. The rearrangement links TRBV11-3 to TRBJ1-5, with TRBD1 matching over 10 bases. V lost 6 bases to trimming and J lost 6 bases; unmatched junction nucleotides: 8. Germline V gene sequence: CDR1 SGHNT, CDR2 YENEEA. The CDR3 consists of 15 residues. CDR3 loop: CASSDRDRGSQPQHF. The DNA of the CDR3 is TGTGCCAGCAGTGACCGGGACAGGGGAAGTCAGCCCCAGCATTTT.